This T cell receptor beta chain comes out of a study of cytomegalovirus exposure and HLA in healthy donors. Germline V gene data show CDR1 as SNHLY and CDR2 as FYNNEI. The V gene end was trimmed by 7 bases and the J gene end by 5 bases; junction bases not matched to a gene: 5. The length of the CDR3 is 12 residues. 13 Jbeta primers and 60 Vbeta primers were used for the PCR. Method: immunoSEQ multiplex PCR; TCRdb's copy keeps in-frame clones and lacks some. The data contain just over 95,000 clones, around 80% of them singletons. The specimen sequenced was PBMCs. The chain recombines TRBV2 with TRBJ2-7; TRBD1 matches at 7 bases. The sequence was obtained from a human donor in good health. This chain's CDR3 is CASNRGRHEQYF. The CDR3 DNA is TGTGCCAGCAACAGGGGTCGGCACGAGCAGTACTTC.